This T cell receptor (beta chain) was sequenced during a study of blood T cell repertoires in COVID-19. Study information: Material from acute and convalescent COVID-19 was sourced from the United States, Italy and Spain.

The CDR3 totals 16 residues. Looked up from germline, CDR1 is SGHDN and CDR2 is FVKESK. Germline trimming cut 4 bases from V and 3 bases from J; bases unmatched to any gene: 5. Original handling: For nucleated cells, counts were estimated from reference gene primer amplification. Some clones are missing from TCRdb's copy, which holds only in-frame ones; the method was immunoSEQ multiplex PCR. The V and J calls and clone size come from that table; D and trimming were worked out from the DNA. The data show about 97,000 clones, about 83% seen once. The receptor comes from a human donor in a cohort sampled during active COVID-19. The rearrangement joins TRBV14 to TRBJ1-3, with 11 bases aligning to TRBD1. The sequencing input was peripheral blood. The CDR3 DNA follows: TGTGCCAGCAGCCTCAGGACAGGGGGCGTTGGAAACACCATATATTTT. Translated, it gives CASSLRTGGVGNTIYF.